This T cell receptor (beta chain) comes out of a study of blood T cell repertoires in COVID-19. With V trimmed by 1 base and J by 5 bases, 10 bases remained unmatched. CDR3 size: 16 residues. Germline CDR1 and CDR2: SGHNT and YYREEE (reference sequence). Assay: immunoSEQ multiplex PCR; the TCRdb copy retains only in-frame clones and omits some. The table has around 250,000 clones, over 80% seen once. Specimen: peripheral blood. This sequence was found in a woman aged 70 to 79 with COVID-19, enrolled during active disease. The chain has TRBV5-4 and TRBJ1-1; 8 nucleotides match TRBD1. The DNA for the CDR3 is TGTGCCAGCAGCTTGCCAAGCGTACAGGGGGGGACTGAAGCTTTCTTT. Its translation: CASSLPSVQGGTEAFF.